The 19 T cell receptor beta chains below were found in one sample sequenced in a study of tumor-infiltrating lymphocytes in oesophageal squamous cell carcinoma. TCRdb used MiXCR to reprocess the PCR reads, holding one entry per CDR3 protein. The top ten clones hold over 9.5% of a sample with 15,000 to 20,000 distinct CDR3 sequences, about two fifths of them seen once. Sequencing input: normal esophageal tissue next to the tumor. Source of these receptors: a male donor with esophageal squamous cell carcinoma.

In this sample, this clonotype turned up a few times. The chain couples TRBV5-4 to TRBJ2-1; a weak D match, TRBD1 (6 bases). V dropped 3 bases and J dropped 6 bases, with 13 bases sitting between them. This CDR3 has 14 residues. In germline, CDR1 is SGHNT, CDR2 YYREEE (reference sequence). CDR3 nucleotide sequence: TGTGCCAGCAGCTCCGGACAGTTCCCCAATGAGCAGTTCTTC. This gives the protein CASSSGQFPNEQFF. Using reference TRBV5-4 and TRBJ2-1 for the parts outside the CDR3, the full variable domain is ETGVTQSPTHLIKTRGQQVTLRCSSQSGHNTVSWYQQALGQGPQFIFQYYREEENGRGNFPPRFSGLQFPNYSSELNVNALELDDSALYLCASSSGQFPNEQFFGPGTRLTVL.

The rearrangement uses TRBV7-2 and TRBJ2-7; perhaps TRBD1 as D (6 bases). The DNA end is a closer match to TRBJ2-5, so the J assignment may be wrong. This CDR3 is built from 15 residues. Per the germline V gene, CDR1 is SGHTA and CDR2 is FQGNSA. The CDR3 is CASSLTGSPQETQYF. CDR3 in DNA: TGTGCCAGCAGCTTAACAGGGAGCCCCCAAGAGACCCAGTACTTC.

This clonotype occurred many times. V gene TRBV7-9 combines with J gene TRBJ2-5, with a tentative D call TRBD2 (7 bases). This CDR3 spans 17 amino acids. Trimming took 1 base from V and 11 from J, leaving 26 bases between them. Germline V gives CDR1 SEHNR, CDR2 FQNEAQ (reference sequence). The CDR3 DNA reads as TGTGCCAGCAGCTTAGAAACCGGGGGGCGTAGATACAATGAGCAGTACTTC. Encoded protein: CASSLETGGRRYNEQYF.

This clonotype was observed many times. This may be a read error: a much more frequent sequence differs by one nucleotide. This chain uses TRBV25-1 with TRBJ2-5; 7 nucleotides align to TRBD2. Germline V gives CDR1 MGHDK, CDR2 SYGVNS. This CDR3 is 14 amino acids long. With V trimmed by 10 bases and J by 11 bases, 19 bases remained unmatched. The CDR3 sequence is CATKPSGITNEQYF. CDR3 coding DNA: TGTGCCACCAAGCCCAGCGGGATAACCAATGAGCAGTACTTC.

The V call is TRBV28, the J call TRBJ2-4, with 10 bases matching TRBD1. The J call may be wrong; the DNA end is better matched by TRBJ2-7. Germline CDR1 MDHEN, CDR2 SYDVKM. The length of the CDR3 is 14 residues. In DNA form, the CDR3 reads TGTGCCAGCAGAGTAGGGGACAGGGGCCACGAGCAGTACTTC. Its translation: CASRVGDRGHEQYF.

This clonotype was detected a few times. V and J are TRBV5-6 and TRBJ1-5; possible D gene TRBD1, 6 bases. Germline V CDR1 and CDR2: SGHDT, YYEEEE. The CDR3 is made up of 16 amino acids. V was cut by 0 bases and J by 5 bases, with 15 bases left in between. The CDR3 protein is CASSLGGPRADQPQHF. The CDR3 DNA reads as TGTGCCAGCAGCTTGGGGGGGCCCAGGGCCGATCAGCCCCAGCATTTT.

This clonotype has just a few counts. J is TRBJ2-1 and V is TRBV7-3; 15 bases line up with TRBD2. Germline CDR1 SGHTA, CDR2 FQGTGA. CDR3 size: 19 residues. Losses at the gene ends were 0 bases for V and 0 bases for J; bases not matched to a gene: 3. Here the CDR3 DNA reads TGTGCCAGCAGCTTAACCGGGACTAGCGGGAGGTACTCCTACAATGAGCAGTTCTTC. The encoded protein is CASSLTGTSGRYSYNEQFF.

This clonotype was counted many times. The chain uses TRBV18 and TRBJ2-5; no definite D call. The V end lost 1 base, the J end lost 1 base, and 4 bases lay between the germline ends. The CDR3 spans 13 residues. CDR1 is KGHSH and CDR2 is LQKENI in the germline V gene. The CDR3 spells CASSPHTQETQYF. DNA for the CDR3: TGTGCCAGCTCACCACACACCCAAGAGACCCAGTACTTC.

The chain combines TRBV7-8 with TRBJ1-6; TRBD2 agrees at 8 bases. The J call could be wrong; TRBJ2-7 is a better fit for the DNA end. This CDR3 has 14 residues. Germline CDR1 and CDR2: SGHVS and FQNEAQ. The CDR3 bases are TGTGCCAGCAGCTTAGGCGGGGGGAGCGGCGAGCAGTACTTC. Residues: CASSLGGGSGEQYF.

The rearrangement links TRBV25-1 to TRBJ2-3; the D is unclear. V shed 3 bases and J shed 1 base, with 5 bases lying between them. The CDR3 sequence is 13 residues long. Germline V gene sequence: CDR1 MGHDK, CDR2 SYGVNS. The CDR3 spells CASSEVGTDTQYF. CDR3 DNA: TGTGCCAGCAGTGAGGTCGGCACAGATACGCAGTATTTT.

The chain couples TRBV2 to TRBJ2-3, with D possibly matching TRBD2 (6 bases). V lost 1 base and J 2 bases, leaving 13 bases between the germline ends. Germline CDR1 and CDR2: SNHLY and FYNNEI. This CDR3 comprises 16 residues. CDR3 nucleotides: TGTGCCAGCAGTGAAGTGGCGACTAGAGCCACAGATACGCAGTATTTT. This gives the protein CASSEVATRATDTQYF.

This clonotype was counted many times. This chain connects TRBV5-1 to TRBJ2-5, with a tentative D call TRBD1 (5 bases). The germline V gene has CDR1 SGHRS and CDR2 YFSETQ. Trimming stripped 4 bases from V and 1 base from J, with 11 bases between. This CDR3 contains 14 residues. The CDR3 is CASSRRQSQETQYF. The CDR3 DNA reads as TGCGCCAGCAGCCGTCGACAGAGCCAAGAGACCCAGTACTTC.

This clonotype rates as medium-sized. The chain joins TRBV6-1 to TRBJ2-3; 9 bases agree with TRBD2. V shed 6 bases and J 1 base; nucleotides not matched to a gene: 5. Germline values: CDR1 MNHNS, CDR2 SASEGT. The CDR3 is made up of 15 amino acids. CDR3 in DNA: TGTGCCAGCAGCGGGACTAGCAGGGGCACAGATACGCAGTATTTT. It is translated as CASSGTSRGTDTQYF.

This chain joins TRBV7-4 and TRBJ1-1; no reliable D call. The J call may be mistaken, given a closer DNA end match to TRBJ1-6. The CDR3 spans 12 residues. Germline V gene sequence: CDR1 SGHVT, CDR2 SQSDAQ. The CDR3 here is CASTVEGSPLHF. The CDR3 DNA sequence: TGTGCCAGCACCGTAGAGGGTTCACCCCTCCACTTT.

The CDR3 loop is CASMMTSGRGEQFF. Here the CDR3 DNA reads TGTGCCAGCATGATGACTAGCGGGAGGGGGGAGCAGTTCTTC. V usage is TRBV7-3 and J usage is TRBJ2-1; 14 nucleotides align to TRBD2. V lost 7 bases and J lost 10; bases outside the gene matches: 6. From germline, CDR1 is SGHTA and CDR2 FQGTGA. The CDR3 covers 14 residues.

Within the sample, this clonotype is medium-sized (0.01 to 0.1%). The CDR3 loop reads CASSLRMDTEAFF. DNA of the CDR3: TGTGCCAGCAGTCTGCGAATGGACACTGAAGCTTTCTTT. The chain carries TRBV12-3 or TRBV12-4 and TRBJ1-1; D gene ambiguous. This CDR3 is built from 13 residues. V dropped 5 bases and J dropped 3 bases, with 10 bases sitting between them.

In this sample, this clonotype turned up a few times. The chain uses TRBV24-1 and TRBJ1-1; the D gene is possibly TRBD1 (5 bases). CDR3 length: 17 residues. Trimming removed 7 bases from V and 4 bases from J, with 24 bases in between. Germline values: CDR1 KGHDR, CDR2 SFDVKD. The CDR3 bases are TGTGCCACCAGGGGACCATCCGGGAACCCCACCGGCACTGAAGCTTTCTTT. Translation gives CATRGPSGNPTGTEAFF.

The chain couples TRBV7-6 to TRBJ2-3; D uncertain. Trimming pared 5 bases from V and 7 bases from J, leaving 16 bases between. Germline CDR1 SGHVS, CDR2 FNYEAQ. CDR3 length: 14 residues. The CDR3 protein is CASSPLDGGYTQYF. CDR3 bases: TGTGCCAGCAGCCCTCTTGACGGCGGTTATACGCAGTATTTT. Looking up the rest from reference TRBV7-6 and TRBJ2-3 gives the full variable domain: GAGVSQSPRYKVTKRGQDVALRCDPISGHVSLYWYRQALGQGPEFLTYFNYEAQQDKSGLPNDRFSAERPEGSISTLTIQRTEQRDSAMYRCASSPLDGGYTQYFGPGTRLTVL.

This clonotype was counted between two and nine times. The chain recombines TRBV7-9 with TRBJ2-3, with TRBD2 as a possible D gene (6 bases). V shed 5 bases and J shed 3 bases, with 12 bases lying between them. CDR3 length equals 14 residues. Germline V lookup: CDR1 SEHNR, CDR2 FQNEAQ (reference sequence). In DNA, the CDR3 is TGTGCCAGCAGCCAAAACGGGAGAACAGATACGCAGTATTTT. Its protein is CASSQNGRTDTQYF.